This TCR beta chain appears in the sequencing data of a study of T-cell reconstitution after alpha-beta-depleted transplantation in children. Germline lookup yields CDR1 SGHRS and CDR2 YFSETQ. V shed 2 bases, J shed 0 bases, and the junction held 10 bases outside the gene matches. The CDR3 consists of 20 residues. Unique molecular identifiers were incorporated when the TCRbeta library was constructed. TCRdb itself ran the PCR reads through MiXCR, one entry per CDR3 protein. Of some 640,000 distinct CDR3 sequences in the sample, approximately 15% were seen once. The receptor was derived from a human donor who donated a stem cell graft to a child with acute myeloid leukemia. Sequenced here: PBMCs from the stem cell graft donor, sampled from the stem cell graft. The chain employs TRBV5-1 and TRBJ2-3, with 15 nucleotides matching TRBD2. CDR3 bases: TGCGCCAGCAGCTTCGCTTCGGGGACTAGCGGGGGGCTTAGCACAGATACGCAGTATTTT. This sequence encodes CASSFASGTSGGLSTDTQYF.